This entry describes one T cell receptor beta chain. Its cognate antigen is unknown. Trimming took off 2 bases at V and 8 bases at J, with 21 bases between the two ends. In germline, CDR1 is MNHEY, CDR2 SMNVEV (reference sequence). CDR3 length equals 16 residues. This entry is derived from a study of cytomegalovirus exposure and HLA in healthy donors. Whole-study results and caveats: Excluded: some indistinguishable V segments such as TRBV6-2 and TRBV6-3.

PCR employed 60 Vbeta and 13 Jbeta primers. Produced via immunoSEQ multiplex PCR; TCRdb's table is partial and in-frame only. The sample has 100,000 to 150,000 clones, less than 80% seen once. The V and J genes are TRBV27 and TRBJ1-2; weak D call: TRBD1 (6 bases). Source material: PBMCs. The TCR was taken from a man in his fifties or sixties in good health and CMV-seronegative. CDR3 protein: CASSLLGQGSGGGYTF. CDR3 DNA sequence: TGTGCCAGCAGTTTACTCGGGCAGGGGAGTGGCGGGGGCTACACCTTC.